This T cell receptor (beta chain) is from a study of OX40 agonist ivuxolimab in advanced cancers. The wider study: Ivuxolimab, an agonistic anti-OX40 (CD134) antibody, was given to patients.

The table came from immunoSEQ multiplex PCR; TCRdb's copy has only in-frame clones and leaves some out. The profile covers approximately 79,000 clones, with 85% appearing a single time and about 3% taken by the ten largest. The length of the CDR3 is 17 residues. Sequencing used CD4+ or CD8+ T cells sorted from blood, obtained in a trial of the OX40 agonist ivuxolimab. This receptor was taken from an adult with an advanced solid tumor such as melanoma, head and neck, liver or kidney cancer. The chain employs TRBV21-1 and TRBJ2-6. TRBV21-1 is a listed pseudogene. In DNA form, the CDR3 reads TGTGCCAGCAGCATGGACCGGGCCCTCTCTGGGGCCAACGTCCTGACTTTC. It yields the protein CASSMDRALSGANVLTF.